Each of the 17 T cell receptor beta chains below was sequenced from the same sample in a study of T cell repertoires in cytomegalovirus infection. Antigen specificity for these receptors is unknown. Via MiXCR, TCRdb re-called the reads, giving one row per CDR3 protein. In the table there are some 500,000 distinct CDR3 sequences, 40% of which are singletons. Sequencing was performed on cultured PBMCs, taken from culture after CMV antigen stimulation. These TCRs come from a human donor in good health (CMV status not recorded). Some clones in this sample may be carry-over from other donors' samples.

The chain has TRBV19 and TRBJ2-5; TRBD1 aligns across 7 bases. V lost 6 bases to trimming and J lost 0 bases; unmatched junction nucleotides: 7. Looked up from germline, CDR1 is LNHDA and CDR2 is SQIVND (reference sequence). The CDR3 length is 15 residues. The CDR3 loop reads CASSPGQTYQETQYF. CDR3 nucleotides: TGTGCCAGTAGCCCGGGACAGACGTACCAAGAGACCCAGTACTTC.

V and J are TRBV7-2 and TRBJ1-6; D is uncertain. The V gene lost 5 bases and the J gene lost 2 bases, with 10 bases spanning the gap. Germline loops: CDR1 SGHTA, CDR2 FQGNSA. The length of the CDR3 is 15 residues. The DNA of the CDR3 is TGTGCCAGCAGCCCAGGTGGGGCCTATAATTCACCCCTCCACTTT. Protein: CASSPGGAYNSPLHF. Complete variable domain (other parts from reference TRBV7-2 and TRBJ1-6): GAGVSQSPSNKVTEKGKDVELRCDPISGHTALYWYRQSLGQGLEFLIYFQGNSAPDKSGLPSDRFSAERTGGSVSTLTIQRTQQEDSAVYLCASSPGGAYNSPLHFGNGTRLTVT.

CDR3: CASSYRGGLVDTQYF. DNA of the CDR3: TGTGCCAGCAGCTACCGGGGGGGCCTAGTGGATACGCAGTATTTT. This chain uses TRBV7-9 with TRBJ2-3; 8 nucleotides agree with TRBD2. The V gene end was trimmed by 4 bases and the J gene end by 6 bases; junction bases not matched to a gene: 9. The CDR3 is made up of 15 amino acids. Germline V lookup: CDR1 SEHNR, CDR2 FQNEAQ (reference sequence).

V and J are TRBV19 and TRBJ2-2, with D hard to call. V lost 1 base to trimming and J lost 8 bases, with 11 bases between them. CDR1 is LNHDA and CDR2 is SQIVND in the germline V gene (reference sequence). The CDR3 covers 14 residues. CDR3 nucleotide sequence: TGTGCCAGTAGTATAGCCCCTACCGGTGGGGAGCTGTTTTTT. Translating it yields CASSIAPTGGELFF.

This clonotype came up many times. The chain carries TRBV7-2 and TRBJ2-1; weak D call: TRBD2 (5 bases). From germline, CDR1 is SGHTA and CDR2 FQGNSA. Trimming took 4 bases from V and 4 from J, leaving 20 bases between them. The CDR3 has 17 amino acids. CDR3 residues: CASSSSWTLPGYNEQFF. The CDR3 region has the DNA TGTGCCAGCAGCTCGTCCTGGACTCTCCCCGGGTACAATGAGCAGTTCTTC.

This sequence joins TRBV6-5 and TRBJ2-7, with D perhaps TRBD2 (6 bases). Germline CDR1 is MNHEY and CDR2 is SVGAGI. CDR3 length: 16 amino acids. V dropped 1 base and J dropped 2 bases, with 15 bases sitting between them. CDR3 sequence reads: CASSYWGGGKPYEQYF. The CDR3 nucleotides are TGTGCCAGCAGTTACTGGGGTGGGGGGAAACCCTACGAGCAGTACTTC.

The V gene is TRBV10-3, the J gene TRBJ1-4; perhaps TRBD1 as D (5 bases). The V end lost 6 bases, the J end lost 1 base, and 9 bases lay between the germline ends. Per germline, CDR1 ENHRY and CDR2 SYGVKD. This CDR3 spans 14 amino acids. CDR3 region: CAISRDGTNEKLFF. CDR3 nucleotide sequence: TGTGCCATCAGCAGGGACGGAACTAATGAAAAACTGTTTTTT.

Only a few counts were recorded for this clonotype. The rearrangement joins TRBV7-2 to TRBJ2-2; D is undetermined. This CDR3 has 13 amino acids. Germline V gene data show CDR1 as SGHTA and CDR2 as FQGNSA. V was cut by 7 bases and J by 1 base, with 7 bases left in between. The CDR3: CASIHRNTGELFF. The CDR3 DNA reads TGTGCCAGCATACATAGGAACACCGGGGAGCTGTTTTTT.

CDR3 coding DNA: TGTGCGAGTGAGGCGACTCCTGGGGCCAACGTCCTGACTTTC. Encoded protein: CASEATPGANVLTF. J is TRBJ2-6 and V is TRBV6-1; no firm D call. The CDR3 runs 14 residues. The germline gives CDR1 MNHNS, CDR2 SASEGT.

The chain has TRBV7-8 and TRBJ1-2; 8 nucleotides agree with TRBD1. CDR1 is SGHVS, CDR2 FQNEAQ, per germline. V gave up 4 bases and J gave up 8 bases; unmatched junction bases: 12. CDR3 length: 15 amino acids. The chain's CDR3 is CASSSQDRGHRGYTF. Written as DNA, the CDR3 is TGTGCCAGCAGCTCACAAGACAGGGGACATCGGGGCTACACCTTC.

V is TRBV20-1 and J is TRBJ2-5; D remains ambiguous. V lost 0 bases and J lost 5, with 13 bases in between. The germline V gene has CDR1 DFQATT and CDR2 SNEGSKA (reference sequence). The CDR3 is 14 residues long. CDR3 loop: CSARDKPYVETQYF. CDR3 in DNA: TGCAGTGCTAGAGATAAGCCGTATGTGGAGACCCAGTACTTC.

There are a few counts of this clonotype. The rearrangement links TRBV6-5 to TRBJ2-1; 8 nucleotides line up with TRBD2. Germline values: CDR1 MNHEY, CDR2 SVGAGI. The V gene end was trimmed by 4 bases and the J gene end by 3 bases; junction bases not matched to a gene: 14. CDR3 length: 18 amino acids. DNA of the CDR3: TGTGCCAGCAGTTCCGTACGACTGGCTAGCGGGTACTACAATGAGCAGTTCTTC. This sequence encodes CASSSVRLASGYYNEQFF.

This clonotype was counted a few times. The chain couples TRBV7-6 to TRBJ1-6, with 7 bases aligning to TRBD1. V lost 4 bases and J lost 5; bases outside the gene matches: 2. CDR1 SGHVS and CDR2 FNYEAQ come from the germline V gene. This CDR3 has 14 amino acids. In nucleotides, the CDR3 is TGTGCCAGCAGCTCCGGGACAGATAATTCACCCCTCCACTTT. Translating gives CASSSGTDNSPLHF.

This rearrangement joins TRBV7-9 to TRBJ2-2; D is unclear. Germline CDR1 reads SEHNR; CDR2 reads FQNEAQ (reference sequence). Trimming pared 8 bases from V and 6 bases from J, leaving 7 bases between. CDR3 size: 11 residues. In nucleotides, the CDR3 is TGTGCCAGCGTCCTATCCGGGGAGCTGTTTTTT. It codes for CASVLSGELFF.

In nucleotides, the CDR3 is TGTGCCAGCACCTTGCTCGGGGGGGCTCTCCCTTCCGAGCAGTACTTC. It translates to CASTLLGGALPSEQYF. This chain links TRBV6-2 or TRBV6-3 with TRBJ2-7; 8 bases are shared with TRBD2. The V and J ends lost 7 bases and 6 bases, in that order; junction bases with no gene match: 17. This CDR3 is 16 amino acids long. Germline loops: CDR1 MNHEY, CDR2 SVGEGT.

The J gene is TRBJ1-1, the V gene TRBV28, with 8 nucleotides matching TRBD1. V shed 5 bases, J shed 7 bases, and the junction held 6 bases outside the gene matches. This CDR3 is 13 amino acids long. Germline values: CDR1 MDHEN, CDR2 SYDVKM. CDR3 region: CASSDRGPLEAFF. The CDR3 DNA is TGTGCCAGCAGTGACAGGGGTCCCCTTGAAGCTTTCTTT.

This clonotype has only a few counts. The chain links TRBV12-3 or TRBV12-4 to TRBJ1-6; D is ambiguous. Trimming took 6 bases from V and 5 from J, leaving 8 bases between them. The CDR3 sequence is 13 residues long. The CDR3 DNA reads TGTGCCAGCAGCCGGGGAAATAATTCACCCCTCCACTTT. It encodes CASSRGNNSPLHF.